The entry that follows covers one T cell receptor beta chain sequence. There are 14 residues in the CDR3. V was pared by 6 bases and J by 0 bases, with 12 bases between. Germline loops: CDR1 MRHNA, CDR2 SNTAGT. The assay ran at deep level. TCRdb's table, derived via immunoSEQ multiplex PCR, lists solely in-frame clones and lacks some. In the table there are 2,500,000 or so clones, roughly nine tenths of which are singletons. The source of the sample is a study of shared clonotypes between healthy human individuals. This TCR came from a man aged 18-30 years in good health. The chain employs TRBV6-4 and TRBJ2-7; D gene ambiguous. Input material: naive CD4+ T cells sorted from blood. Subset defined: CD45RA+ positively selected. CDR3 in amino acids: CASRTTRSSYEQYF. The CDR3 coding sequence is TGTGCCAGCAGGACCACCAGGAGCTCCTACGAGCAGTACTTC.